This record looks at one TCR beta chain sequence and its context. Its antigen is as yet unknown. The junction does not match germline at one end; this may be a read error. This sample was taken from a study of tumor-infiltrating lymphocytes in primary liver carcinoma. Study summary: Sequenced samples came back with roughly 3.5 to 7.5 million productive TCRbeta reads, and the counts looked alike across tissue types.

Study-level points and caveats: Tumor-adjacent and tumor-blood pairs showed less overlap than tumor region pairs. Tumors carried a top-250-clone fraction significantly exceeding that of blood (p = 0.039).

The CDR3 sequence is 13 residues long. Germline lookup yields CDR1 MGHRA and CDR2 YSYEKL. A constant-region primer primed TCR beta cDNA synthesis from about 0.55 ug of total RNA. Three rounds of nested multiplex PCR with slightly modified ARM-PCR produced TCR beta libraries. Investigators reported that the first two PCR rounds, at around 9 cycles each, used TRBV1-TRBV30 forward primers with a C-beta reverse primer. TCRdb independently ran MiXCR on the multiplex PCR reads; one entry per CDR3 protein. Of some 87,000 distinct CDR3 sequences in the sample, less than 70% were seen once. Unsorted bulk tissue of about 17-32 mg yielded co-extracted RNA and DNA. No treatment had been given to the patients, who were chronically infected with HBV.

What was sequenced was tumor-adjacent normal liver tissue. The rearrangement joins TRBV4-1 to TRBJ2-2; D is perhaps TRBD2 (6 bases). This receptor was identified in a man aged 40-49 years with primary liver carcinoma and hepatitis B virus infection. The CDR3 coding sequence is TGCGCCAGCAGCCAAGGACGTGGCGGGGAGCTGTGTTTT. Its translation is CASSQGRGGELCF.